This T cell receptor beta chain was sequenced in a study of T cell repertoires in cytomegalovirus infection. The CDR3 runs to 13 residues. Germline CDR1 and CDR2: SGHTA and FQGNSA. With 5 bases removed from V and 7 bases from J, the gap between germline ends came to 14 bases. TCRdb redid the calling of the reads with MiXCR, one entry per CDR3 protein. The sample has around 450,000 distinct CDR3 sequences; approximately 30% are singletons. In this sample, this clonotype turned up many times. This clonotype was obtained from a human donor in good health (CMV status not recorded). Some clones in this sample may be carry-over from other donors' samples. Sequencing was done on a sample of PBMCs. The genes are TRBV7-2 and TRBJ1-2; no definite D call. The CDR3: CASSKDGLGGYTF. In nucleotides, the CDR3 is TGTGCCAGCAGCAAGGACGGCCTCGGTGGCTACACCTTC.